The clone carrying this TCR beta chain came up once. Its matching antigen is unknown. The table came from immunoSEQ multiplex PCR; TCRdb's copy has only in-frame clones and leaves some out. Here the sample spans 20,000 or so clones, 87% being singletons. Germline assignment: CDR1 SGHRS and CDR2 YFSETQ. The CDR3 loop spans 16 amino acids. The sample is drawn from a study of OX40 agonist ivuxolimab in advanced cancers. Study in general: Given to patients was ivuxolimab, an agonistic anti-OX40 (CD134) antibody. Aged about 20 to 80 with a mean of 60 years, they were almost 85% male.

The study's findings and limits: Some of the nonresponding patients also showed low levels of normalized T-cell clonal expansion.

The J gene is TRBJ2-5, the V gene TRBV5-1; D is unresolved. Near its end, the DNA agrees better with TRBJ2-7, so the J call may be wrong. This sequence originates from an adult with an advanced solid tumor such as melanoma, head and neck, liver or kidney cancer. The material was CD4+ or CD8+ T cells sorted from blood, obtained in a trial of the OX40 agonist ivuxolimab. For the CDR3, the DNA is TGCGCCAGCAGCCCAGAACTTGGCGGCAGCCAGCACGAGCAGTACTTC. Residues: CASSPELGGSQHEQYF.